These 9 T cell receptor beta chains came from one sample sequenced in a study of blood T cell repertoires in COVID-19. Profiled with immunoSEQ multiplex PCR; TCRdb holds only in-frame clones, not every one. In the table there are 300,000 to 350,000 clones, more than 80% of which are singletons. Sample: peripheral blood. Receptors were obtained from a young woman with COVID-19, enrolled during active disease.

The V call is TRBV4-1, the J call TRBJ2-3, with a tentative D call TRBD2 (5 bases). The CDR3 contains 16 residues. Between the trimmed V and J ends, which lost 0 bases and 3 bases, there was a span of 13 bases. CDR1 and CDR2 (germline): MGHRA, YSYEKL. CDR3 DNA sequence: TGCGCCAGCAGCCAAGATCCGGGGTTGGCTACAGATACGCAGTATTTT. Translated, it gives CASSQDPGLATDTQYF.

The chain is built from TRBV5-6 and TRBJ2-5; D remains unclear. Per the germline V gene, CDR1 is SGHDT and CDR2 is YYEEEE. The V end lost 0 bases, the J end lost 4 bases, and 7 bases lay between the germline ends. The CDR3 is 13 residues long. The CDR3 sequence: CASSLAGPETQYF. The CDR3 coding sequence is TGTGCCAGCAGCTTGGCAGGTCCAGAGACCCAGTACTTC.

The rearrangement links TRBV9 to TRBJ1-1, with D perhaps matching TRBD1 (6 bases). The germline V and J ends were trimmed by 4 bases and 4 bases, with 11 bases remaining between them. Per germline, CDR1 SGDLS and CDR2 YYNGEE. The CDR3 sequence is 13 residues long. The CDR3 sequence is CASSFQGSTEAFF. In nucleotides, the CDR3 is TGTGCCAGCAGCTTTCAGGGGTCCACTGAAGCTTTCTTT.

The V and J genes are TRBV19 and TRBJ2-7, with TRBD1 identical over 7 bases. There are 14 residues in the CDR3. CDR1 is LNHDA and CDR2 is SQIVND in the germline V gene (reference sequence). The trim removed 6 bases at V and 1 base at J, leaving 6 bases unmatched. The CDR3 DNA sequence: TGTGCCAGTAGCCTACAGGGGACGTCCTACGAGCAGTACTTC. Amino acids: CASSLQGTSYEQYF. The entire variable domain, with the rest obtained from reference TRBV19 and TRBJ2-7, is as follows: DGGITQSPKYLFRKEGQNVTLSCEQNLNHDAMYWYRQDPGQGLRLIYYSQIVNDFQKGDIAEGYSVSREKKESFPLTVTSAQKNPTAFYLCASSLQGTSYEQYFGPGTRLTVT.

This clone was counted only a few times. The chain couples TRBV9 to TRBJ2-7, with unresolved D. This CDR3 is built from 13 residues. Germline CDR1 is SGDLS and CDR2 is YYNGEE. V lost 0 bases and J 6 bases, leaving 10 bases between the germline ends. CDR3 DNA: TGTGCCAGCAGCGTAGACAGCACCGCCGAGCAGTACTTC. Translated: CASSVDSTAEQYF.

The V and J genes are TRBV30 and TRBJ2-1, with TRBD2 matching 8 bases. There are 12 residues in the CDR3. With 4 bases clipped from V and 9 bases from J, the junction kept 5 bases outside the gene matches. From germline, CDR1 is GTSNPN and CDR2 SVGIG (reference sequence). CDR3 in DNA: TGTGCCTGGATGTCCCTAGCGGGTGAGCAGTTCTTC. This encodes CAWMSLAGEQFF.

This rearrangement joins TRBV19 to TRBJ2-7, with 12 bases aligning to TRBD2. This CDR3 is built from 19 residues. CDR1 and CDR2 (germline): LNHDA, SQIVND (reference sequence). V dropped 3 bases and J dropped 3; count of bases not matched to a gene: 15. CDR3 nucleotide sequence: TGTGCCAGTAGTATTCTCGCCAGGGCGACTAGCGGGAGAGTCTACGAGCAGTACTTC. Protein sequence: CASSILARATSGRVYEQYF.

The chain recombines TRBV28 with TRBJ1-1; weak D call: TRBD1 (5 bases). In germline, CDR1 is MDHEN, CDR2 SYDVKM. The length of the CDR3 is 14 residues. V was pared by 10 bases and J by 4 bases, with 19 bases between. The CDR3 DNA reads as TGTGCCACCGGGCGCCTTTCAGGGCGCACTGAAGCTTTCTTT. Residues: CATGRLSGRTEAFF.

This chain connects TRBV6-5 to TRBJ2-2, with a weak D call TRBD1 (6 bases). Germline V CDR1 and CDR2: MNHEY, SVGAGI. This CDR3 spans 16 amino acids. The ends were cut back, 2 bases at V and 3 bases at J, with 13 bases in the middle. CDR3 coding DNA: TGTGCCAGCAGTTACGCGGACAGAGTCGACACCGGGGAGCTGTTTTTT. This translates into CASSYADRVDTGELFF.